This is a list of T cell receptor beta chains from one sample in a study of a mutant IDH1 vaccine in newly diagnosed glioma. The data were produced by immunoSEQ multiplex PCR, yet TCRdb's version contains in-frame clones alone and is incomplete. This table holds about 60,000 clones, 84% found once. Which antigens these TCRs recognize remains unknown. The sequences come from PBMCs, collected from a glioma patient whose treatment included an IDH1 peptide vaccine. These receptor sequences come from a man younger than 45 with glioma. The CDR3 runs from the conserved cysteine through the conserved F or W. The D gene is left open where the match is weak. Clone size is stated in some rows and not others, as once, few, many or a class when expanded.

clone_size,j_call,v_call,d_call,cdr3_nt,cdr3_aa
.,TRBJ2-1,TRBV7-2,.,TGTGCCAGCAGCTTAGAACAGGGATCCTACAATGAGCAGTTCTTC,CASSLEQGSYNEQFF
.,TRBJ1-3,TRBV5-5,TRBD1,TGTGCCAGCAGCACCGGGACAGGGGGCACCTTAGATCCTGGAAACACCATATATTTT,CASSTGTGGTLDPGNTIYF
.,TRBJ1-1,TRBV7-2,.,TGTGCCAGCAGCTTAGAGTCGAGTTGGGCCCCGGGAACTGAAGCTTTCTTT,CASSLESSWAPGTEAFF
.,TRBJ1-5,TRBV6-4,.,TGTGCCAGCAGTGACTCGACGCGTAGGGCGGGTCAGCCCCAGCATTTT,CASSDSTRRAGQPQHF
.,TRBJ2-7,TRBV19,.,TGTGCCAGTAGTATGACGGGGGGCGACTACGAGCAGTACTTC,CASSMTGGDYEQYF
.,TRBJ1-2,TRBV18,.,TGTGCCAGCTCACCGGAGTCGGGGTATGGCTACACCTTC,CASSPESGYGYTF
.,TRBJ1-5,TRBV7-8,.,TGTGCCAGCAGCTTAGGGACAGTAGGCCAGCCCCAGCATTTT,CASSLGTVGQPQHF
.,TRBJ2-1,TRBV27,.,TGTGCCAGCAGTCCGCGGATATTCTACAATGAGCAGTTCTTC,CASSPRIFYNEQFF
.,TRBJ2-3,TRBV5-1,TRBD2,TGCGCCAGCAGCCGACTAGCGGGGGACACAGATACGCAGTATTTT,CASSRLAGDTDTQYF
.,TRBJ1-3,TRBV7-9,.,TGTGCCAGCAGCTTAGGGGGCCTTGGAAACACCATATATTTT,CASSLGGLGNTIYF
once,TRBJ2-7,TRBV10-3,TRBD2,TGTGCCACCGTAGCGGGCGGGAGCTCCTACGAGCAGTACTTC,CATVAGGSSYEQYF
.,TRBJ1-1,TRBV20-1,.,TGCAGTGCTAGAGCAGGGCGTCGAGCTTTCTTT,CSARAGRRAFF
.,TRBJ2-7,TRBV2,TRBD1,TGTGCCAGCAGTGCTCCGGGACAGGGGGCCTACGAGCAGTACTTC,CASSAPGQGAYEQYF
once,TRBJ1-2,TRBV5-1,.,TGCGCCAGCAGCCCGTCGACTCCAGGGATGAATGGCTACACCTTC,CASSPSTPGMNGYTF
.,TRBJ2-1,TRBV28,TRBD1,TGTGCCAGCAGTTTTAGACAGGGGGCCTACAATGAGCAGTTCTTC,CASSFRQGAYNEQFF
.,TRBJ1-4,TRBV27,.,TGTGCCAGCAGTTTATGGGGGACTCCCGAAAAACTGTTTTTT,CASSLWGTPEKLFF
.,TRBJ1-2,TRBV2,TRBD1,TGTGCCAGCGGGACAGGTTATGGCTACACCTTC,CASGTGYGYTF